These 5 T cell receptor beta chains were sequenced from one sample in a study of blood T cell repertoires in COVID-19. The data were produced by immunoSEQ multiplex PCR, yet TCRdb's version contains in-frame clones alone and is incomplete. The table lists under 250,000 clones, around 85% of them singletons. Sequences were obtained from peripheral blood. The receptors stem from a woman aged 60-70 years with active or convalescent COVID-19.

The chain uses TRBV19 and TRBJ1-3; 12 bases map to TRBD1. J gave up 1 base and V 9 bases, and 4 bases lay outside the gene matches. Germline loops: CDR1 LNHDA, CDR2 SQIVND (reference sequence). The length of the CDR3 is 15 residues. CDR3 region: CASRDRGRSGNTIYF. CDR3 in DNA: TGTGCCAGCCGGGACAGGGGGCGATCTGGAAACACCATATATTTT.

The V and J genes are TRBV19 and TRBJ1-2, with a weak D call TRBD1 (5 bases). Trimming pared 3 bases from V and 0 bases from J, leaving 8 bases between. The germline CDR1 and CDR2 sequences are LNHDA and SQIVND (reference sequence). The CDR3 length is 14 residues. Here the CDR3 DNA reads TGTGCCAGTAGTATTCCAGGGACTAACTATGGCTACACCTTC. It codes for CASSIPGTNYGYTF.

The V gene is TRBV11-2, the J gene TRBJ1-4, with 12 nucleotides matching TRBD1. After removal of 5 bases from V and 6 bases from J, the junction contained 13 bases not matched to a gene. There are 18 residues in the CDR3. From germline, CDR1 is SGHAT and CDR2 FQNNGV. This CDR3 is CASSNRDRGRRGDEKLFF. The CDR3 DNA reads TGTGCCAGCAGCAACAGGGACAGGGGGCGGCGAGGTGATGAAAAACTGTTTTTT. Together with reference TRBV11-2 and TRBJ1-4, the CDR3 gives the full variable domain: EAGVAQSPRYKIIEKRQSVAFWCNPISGHATLYWYQQILGQGPKLLIQFQNNGVVDDSQLPKDRFSAERLKGVDSTLKIQPAKLEDSAVYLCASSNRDRGRRGDEKLFFGSGTQLSVL.

The chain combines TRBV14 with TRBJ2-7, with 13 bases fitting TRBD2. With V trimmed by 1 base and J by 0 bases, 6 bases remained unmatched. Germline V gene lookup returns CDR1 SGHDN and CDR2 FVKESK. The length of the CDR3 is 18 residues. CDR3 in amino acids: CASSQGRGLAGSSYEQYF. The CDR3 DNA is TGTGCCAGCAGCCAAGGGCGGGGACTAGCGGGGAGCTCCTACGAGCAGTACTTC.

Regarding this clone: One end of the junction does not line up with germline, which may come from a read error. The gene calls are TRBV7-9 and TRBJ2-7, with 9 bases that match TRBD1. The CDR3 extends over 15 amino acids. Germline CDR1 reads SEHNR; CDR2 reads FQNEAQ (reference sequence). The CDR3 spells CASIPRDRAAYEQCF. The CDR3 DNA reads as TGTGCCAGCATCCCCCGGGACAGGGCCGCCTACGAGCAGTGCTTC.